Below are 25 T cell receptor beta chains sequenced from a single sample in a study of follicular helper T cells after annual influenza vaccination (dated 2017 in TCRdb). Library preparation was by the immunoSEQ multiplex PCR assay. This immuneACCESS table, as held by TCRdb, lists in-frame sequences with V and J called but not all clones. Of the missing ones, under half trace to an unresolved V gene in checked studies; the others have no known cause. This sample has under 9,500 clones in its table, and 70% to 80% of those were observed once. The top ten clones comprise about 3% of the sample. The time point label corresponds to: 2014-2015 season, pre-vaccination. This specimen was CXCR5+ CD38- circulating T follicular helper cells from blood, taken on the day of influenza vaccination. What the cell subset or site label conveys for this sample: circulating Tfh, non-naive CD4+CXCR5+PD-1+ (ICOS+CD38+ or ICOS-CD38-). The receptors come from an adult who received the influenza vaccine.

This chain joins TRBV6-1 and TRBJ1-5, with D uncertain. V was clipped by 0 bases and J by 7 bases, with 7 bases between them. Germline values: CDR1 MNHNS, CDR2 SASEGT. The CDR3 extends over 13 amino acids. CDR3 region: CASSEARRQPQHF. CDR3 DNA: TGTGCCAGCAGTGAAGCTCGTCGCCAGCCCCAGCATTTT.

The chain links TRBV19 to TRBJ1-5; 7 positions agree with TRBD1. Germline V gene lookup returns CDR1 LNHDA and CDR2 SQIVND (reference sequence). V trimming: 4 bases; J trimming: 5 bases; junction bases outside the gene matches: 5. This CDR3 is built from 14 residues. CDR3 nucleotide sequence: TGTGCCAGTAGTACGCGACAGGGAGATCAGCCCCAGCATTTT. Protein sequence: CASSTRQGDQPQHF.

The V call is TRBV7-2, the J call TRBJ1-5; 7 bases agree with TRBD1. The CDR3 totals 15 residues. With 1 base clipped from V and 2 bases from J, the junction kept 2 bases outside the gene matches. CDR1 is SGHTA, CDR2 FQGNSA, per germline. The CDR3 DNA sequence: TGTGCCAGCAGCTTAGACGGGACAGGCAATCAGCCCCAGCATTTT. It is translated as CASSLDGTGNQPQHF.

The count of this clone is one. The rearrangement links TRBV6-1 to TRBJ2-5, with D perhaps being TRBD1 or TRBD2 (5 bases each). From germline, CDR1 is MNHNS and CDR2 SASEGT. V dropped 5 bases and J dropped 4 bases, with 11 bases sitting between them. The length of the CDR3 is 13 residues. CDR3 protein: CASSRDALETQYF. For the CDR3, the DNA is TGTGCCAGCAGTCGGGACGCTTTAGAGACCCAGTACTTC.

Here the CDR3 DNA reads TGTGCCAGCAGCCTGGGCCTGGAAGTCTCAGATACGCAGTATTTT. It specifies CASSLGLEVSDTQYF. The chain has TRBV7-9 and TRBJ2-3; D remains ambiguous. Germline V gene sequence: CDR1 SEHNR, CDR2 FQNEAQ (reference sequence). This CDR3 has 15 residues. The V and J ends lost 5 bases and 4 bases respectively, with 16 bases between them.

This chain connects TRBV18 to TRBJ1-1; tentatively, D is TRBD1 (5 bases). Germline V gene data show CDR1 as KGHSH and CDR2 as LQKENI. V lost 3 bases, J lost 1 base, and 12 bases lay in between. The CDR3 extends over 15 amino acids. In DNA form, the CDR3 reads TGTGCCAGCTCACCCCTTGGGACGGCGAACACTGAAGCTTTCTTT. This encodes CASSPLGTANTEAFF.

The V call is TRBV19, the J call TRBJ2-2, with 9 bases identical to TRBD1. Per the germline V gene, CDR1 is LNHDA and CDR2 is SQIVND (reference sequence). V was clipped by 3 bases and J by 5 bases; unmatched bases: 1. The CDR3 runs 14 residues. Here the CDR3 reads CASSMGQGTGELFF. CDR3 nucleotides: TGTGCCAGTAGTATGGGACAGGGTACCGGGGAGCTGTTTTTT.

Only a few counts were recorded for this clone. V usage is TRBV28 and J usage is TRBJ1-1, with TRBD1 matching over 7 bases. The ends lost 4 bases at V and 4 bases at J; junction bases unmatched: 6. The CDR3 is 14 residues long. Germline CDR1 reads MDHEN; CDR2 reads SYDVKM. As DNA, the CDR3 is TGTGCCAGCAGTTCCTCAGGGGGAACCACTGAAGCTTTCTTT. Amino acid sequence: CASSSSGGTTEAFF.

This sequence joins TRBV29-1 and TRBJ2-3; 12 bases are shared with TRBD2. The germline V gene has CDR1 SQVTM and CDR2 ANQGSEA. This CDR3 has 14 amino acids. V trimming: 6 bases; J trimming: 3 bases; junction bases outside the gene matches: 4. This chain's CDR3 is CSVSGLAGTDTQYF. The CDR3 DNA reads as TGCAGCGTAAGTGGACTAGCGGGGACAGATACGCAGTATTTT.

The CDR3 spells CASSETGADTEAFF. In DNA form, the CDR3 reads TGTGCCAGCAGCGAGACAGGGGCGGACACTGAAGCTTTCTTT. V and J are TRBV6-1 and TRBJ1-1; TRBD1 agrees at 8 bases. The CDR3 contains 14 residues. Trimming removed 6 bases from V and 3 bases from J; junction bases left unmatched: 6. Per germline, CDR1 MNHNS and CDR2 SASEGT.

The chain uses TRBV4-2 and TRBJ2-1, with 14 bases matching TRBD2. Trimming removed 0 bases from V and 5 bases from J; junction bases left unmatched: 6. Germline V CDR1 and CDR2: LGHNA, YNFKEQ. The CDR3 totals 18 residues. The CDR3 loop reads CASSQEWTSGRSNNEQFF. The CDR3 region has the DNA TGTGCCAGCAGCCAAGAGTGGACTAGCGGGAGGTCTAACAATGAGCAGTTCTTC.

J is TRBJ2-1 and V is TRBV6-4; 10 bases match TRBD1. The CDR3 is 14 residues long. Germline CDR1 is MRHNA and CDR2 is SNTAGT. The V gene end was trimmed by 4 bases and the J gene end by 7 bases; junction bases not matched to a gene: 4. CDR3 coding DNA: TGTGCCAGCAGTGCCGGGACAGGGGTGAATGAGCAGTTCTTC. Translated, it gives CASSAGTGVNEQFF.

The J gene is TRBJ1-4, the V gene TRBV5-1; D is ambiguous. With 0 bases removed from V and 8 bases from J, the gap between germline ends came to 8 bases. The germline gives CDR1 SGHRS, CDR2 YFSETQ. This CDR3 has 13 residues. The CDR3 DNA reads as TGCGCCAGCAGCTTGGGGCCCCTGGAAAAACTGTTTTTT. Translating it yields CASSLGPLEKLFF.

This chain links TRBV7-2 with TRBJ1-3; D may be TRBD1 (6 bases). The CDR3 contains 15 residues. Trimming took 2 bases from V and 2 from J, leaving 10 bases between them. Germline V gives CDR1 SGHTA, CDR2 FQGNSA. CDR3 residues: CASSLNRVAGNTIYF. CDR3 sequence (DNA): TGTGCCAGCAGCTTAAACAGGGTCGCTGGAAACACCATATATTTT.

The chain has TRBV29-1 and TRBJ2-3; 11 nucleotides match TRBD2. The junction had 7 bases not matched to a gene; V was cut back by 6 bases and J by 2 bases. This CDR3 is built from 15 residues. The germline CDR1 and CDR2 sequences are SQVTM and ANQGSEA. The CDR3 nucleotides read TGCAGCGTACAACCACTAGCGGGGGTCACAGATACGCAGTATTTT. It codes for CSVQPLAGVTDTQYF.

This chain uses TRBV7-2 with TRBJ2-4, with 11 bases that match TRBD2. CDR3 size: 19 residues. The germline V gene encodes CDR1 SGHTA and CDR2 FQGNSA. V was pared by 1 base and J by 3 bases, with 11 bases of the junction left unmatched. The CDR3 reads CASSLEGASGRWGKNIQYF. CDR3 DNA sequence: TGTGCCAGCAGCTTAGAAGGGGCTAGCGGGAGGTGGGGCAAAAACATTCAGTACTTC.

This chain connects TRBV19 to TRBJ1-2; D is uncertain. CDR3 length: 15 amino acids. Germline CDR1 is LNHDA and CDR2 is SQIVND (reference sequence). V was shortened by 0 bases and J by 3 bases, with 11 bases between the two germline ends. The CDR3 bases are TGTGCCAGTAGTATAGACCCGGACGGATACTATGGCTACACCTTC. Encoded protein: CASSIDPDGYYGYTF.

The rearrangement links TRBV6-6 to TRBJ1-1, with D unresolved. Germline lookup yields CDR1 MNHNY and CDR2 SVGAGI (reference sequence). CDR3 size: 9 residues. The germline V and J ends were trimmed by 6 bases and 7 bases, with 3 bases remaining between them. CDR3 sequence: CASRGEAFF. The CDR3 DNA sequence: TGTGCCAGCAGGGGTGAAGCTTTCTTT.

V is TRBV19 and J is TRBJ2-7, with 8 bases lining up with TRBD1. The trim removed 10 bases at V and 6 bases at J, leaving 11 bases unmatched. Germline V CDR1 and CDR2: LNHDA, SQIVND (reference sequence). The CDR3 consists of 13 residues. CDR3 sequence (DNA): TGTGCCACCAGGAGGGACAGGATGGGCGAGCAGTACTTC. Translating it yields CATRRDRMGEQYF.

The chain combines TRBV5-8 with TRBJ2-1; D perhaps matches TRBD2 (7 bases). Germline V gene sequence: CDR1 SGHTS, CDR2 YDEGEE. V shed 3 bases and J shed 9 bases, with 16 bases lying between them. The CDR3 loop spans 14 amino acids. The CDR3: CASSSGGLVSEQFF. The CDR3 nucleotides are TGTGCCAGCAGCTCCGGGGGGCTCGTTAGTGAGCAGTTCTTC.

The chain employs TRBV5-3 and TRBJ1-5; D possibly corresponds to TRBD1 (5 bases). TRBV5-3 is labeled an ORF, and its function is uncertain. The CDR3 spans 18 residues. V shed 3 bases and J shed 0 bases, with 19 bases lying between them. Here the CDR3 reads CARSWTPGPLYSNQPQHF. The CDR3 bases are TGTGCCAGAAGCTGGACCCCAGGGCCTCTGTATAGCAATCAGCCCCAGCATTTT.

The chain carries TRBV18 and TRBJ2-4; 8 bases agree with TRBD1. Trimming at V came to 2 bases and at J to 3 bases, leaving 6 bases not matched to a gene. CDR1 and CDR2 (germline): KGHSH, LQKENI. The CDR3 runs 16 residues. The DNA for the CDR3 is TGTGCCAGCTCACCAGCAGGGGGCGCGGGCAAAAACATTCAGTACTTC. Translated: CASSPAGGAGKNIQYF.

This chain connects TRBV19 to TRBJ1-6, with D unclear. With 7 bases removed from V and 7 bases from J, the gap between germline ends came to 17 bases. CDR1 and CDR2 (germline): LNHDA, SQIVND (reference sequence). The CDR3 runs to 15 residues. The CDR3 DNA is TGTGCCAGTAAGGGTACGGTGAATGGGAATTCACCCCTCCACTTT. Encoded protein: CASKGTVNGNSPLHF.

This sequence joins TRBV29-1 and TRBJ1-2; D possibly corresponds to TRBD1 (5 bases). The germline CDR1 and CDR2 sequences are SQVTM and ANQGSEA. The CDR3 covers 12 residues. Trimming left V 4 bases short and J 5 bases short, with 11 bases between. The CDR3 region has the DNA TGCAGCGTTGTGACAGCCATTTATGGCTACACCTTC. Translating gives CSVVTAIYGYTF.

The V and J genes are TRBV6-1 and TRBJ1-5; D remains unclear. This CDR3 has 13 amino acids. The V end lost 0 bases, the J end lost 10 bases, and 10 bases lay between the germline ends. Germline V lookup: CDR1 MNHNS, CDR2 SASEGT. The CDR3: CASSEARAAPQHF. Here the CDR3 DNA reads TGTGCCAGCAGTGAAGCGAGAGCAGCCCCCCAGCATTTT.